Shown below are 23 T cell receptor beta chains from a single sample sequenced in a study of shared clonotypes between healthy human individuals. Sequenced by immunoSEQ multiplex PCR; TCRdb stores in-frame clones only, minus some. The table shows 2 million to 2.5 million clones, with under 95% occurring only once. Sequenced: naive CD4+ T cells from PBMCs. As to subset: CD45RA+ positively selected. The receptor source for this set is a young man in good health. Some clones in this sample may be carry-over from other donors' samples.

The V gene is TRBV6-1, the J gene TRBJ1-2; D not resolved. Germline CDR1 MNHNS, CDR2 SASEGT. The CDR3 totals 15 residues. Trimming removed 5 bases from V and 4 bases from J, with 17 bases in between. The CDR3 nucleotides read TGTGCCAGCAGTTGGCCTATGCGAAAGACCTATGGCTACACCTTC. Protein: CASSWPMRKTYGYTF.

The V gene is TRBV28, the J gene TRBJ1-1; TRBD1 might be the D (5 bases). From germline, CDR1 is MDHEN and CDR2 SYDVKM. Trimming removed 8 bases at V and 4 bases at J, with 23 bases between. CDR3 length equals 16 residues. The DNA for the CDR3 is TGTGCCAGCCGAGACGCCAAGAGGAGGGGCCGCACTGAAGCTTTCTTT. Its protein is CASRDAKRRGRTEAFF.

In DNA, the CDR3 is TGTGCCAGCAGTTTTATCTTCGACAGGGAGAAAGCTTTCTTT. This translates into CASSFIFDREKAFF. This chain links TRBV27 with TRBJ1-1; 7 bases line up with TRBD1. V was pared by 3 bases and J by 9 bases, with 10 bases of the junction left unmatched. Germline lookup yields CDR1 MNHEY and CDR2 SMNVEV (reference sequence). This CDR3 region has 14 residues.

The chain links TRBV2 to TRBJ2-2; 12 bases are a match to TRBD2. CDR3 length equals 17 residues. With 8 bases clipped from V and 2 bases from J, the junction kept 9 bases outside the gene matches. Looked up from germline, CDR1 is SNHLY and CDR2 is FYNNEI. CDR3 region: CASSGTSGFPNTGELFF. The CDR3 DNA reads as TGTGCCAGCTCCGGGACTAGCGGGTTCCCAAACACCGGGGAGCTGTTTTTT.

The rearrangement uses TRBV10-1 and TRBJ2-2; 10 bases are shared with TRBD1. Germline lookup yields CDR1 WNHNN and CDR2 SYGVQD (reference sequence). The CDR3 extends over 18 amino acids. With V trimmed by 8 bases and J by 0 bases, 12 bases remained unmatched. The CDR3 loop reads CASGPTGGQGANTGELFF. CDR3 DNA: TGCGCCAGCGGCCCGACAGGGGGCCAAGGCGCGAACACCGGGGAGCTGTTTTTT.

The CDR3 region is CASSQIGLDGGPSYNEQFF. The CDR3 DNA sequence: TGTGCCAGCAGCCAAATTGGACTGGACGGCGGGCCCTCCTACAATGAGCAGTTCTTC. The chain links TRBV4-2 to TRBJ2-1, with D possibly matching TRBD2 (5 bases). Between the trimmed V and J ends, which lost 2 bases and 0 bases, there was a span of 20 bases. The germline gives CDR1 LGHNA, CDR2 YNFKEQ. The CDR3 totals 19 residues.

This sequence joins TRBV18 and TRBJ2-3; 7 bases line up with TRBD1. Germline V CDR1 and CDR2: KGHSH, LQKENI. Trimming removed 5 bases from V and 1 base from J; junction bases left unmatched: 6. There are 15 residues in the CDR3. CDR3 loop: CASSSGQVGTDTQYF. The CDR3 DNA reads TGTGCCAGCTCATCTGGACAGGTTGGCACAGATACGCAGTATTTT.

The CDR3 bases are TGCGCCAGCAGCGGGACTAGCGGGATTCGGAATGAGCAGTTCTTC. Protein sequence: CASSGTSGIRNEQFF. The rearrangement uses TRBV5-1 and TRBJ2-1; 13 nucleotides agree with TRBD2. Germline V gene data show CDR1 as SGHRS and CDR2 as YFSETQ. The CDR3 is 15 residues long. V was pared by 4 bases and J by 7 bases, with 5 bases of the junction left unmatched. Full variable domain (rest looked up from reference TRBV5-1 and TRBJ2-1): KAGVTQTPRYLIKTRGQQVTLSCSPISGHRSVSWYQQTPGQGLQFLFEYFSETQRNKGNFPGRFSGRQFSNSRSEMNVSTLELGDSALYLCASSGTSGIRNEQFFGPGTRLTVL.

V is TRBV5-4 and J is TRBJ1-3; D may be TRBD1 (5 bases). V lost 2 bases and J 4 bases, leaving 10 bases between the germline ends. Germline V lookup: CDR1 SGHNT, CDR2 YYREEE (reference sequence). CDR3 length equals 14 residues. The CDR3 sequence is CASSFGGEGNTIYF. The CDR3, as DNA: TGTGCCAGCAGCTTCGGGGGGGAAGGAAACACCATATATTTT.

The V and J genes are TRBV30 and TRBJ2-7, with 7 nucleotides matching TRBD1. There are 13 residues in the CDR3. The V and J ends lost 5 bases and 4 bases, in that order; junction bases with no gene match: 8. In germline, CDR1 is GTSNPN, CDR2 SVGIG (reference sequence). The CDR3 coding sequence is TGTGCCTGGGACCTACAGGGGCGGTACGAGCAGTACTTC. It yields the protein CAWDLQGRYEQYF.

The V call is TRBV7-2, the J call TRBJ2-7; D might be TRBD1 or TRBD2, each matching 6 bases. The CDR3 length is 16 residues. The V gene's germline CDR1 is SGHTA and CDR2 FQGNSA. Between the trimmed V and J ends, which lost 0 bases and 0 bases, there was a span of 12 bases. The CDR3 coding sequence is TGTGCCAGCAGCTTAGCGGGGGCGGGGAGCTCCTACGAGCAGTACTTC. It encodes CASSLAGAGSSYEQYF.

V is TRBV5-4 and J is TRBJ2-2; possibly TRBD1 for D (5 bases). Germline CDR1 SGHNT, CDR2 YYREEE (reference sequence). The V gene lost 2 bases and the J gene lost 4 bases, with 12 bases spanning the gap. This CDR3 spans 15 amino acids. CDR3: CASSLRGGVTGELFF. The CDR3 nucleotides read TGTGCCAGCAGCTTAAGGGGTGGGGTCACCGGGGAGCTGTTTTTT.

The rearrangement links TRBV4-1 to TRBJ1-3, with 7 bases lining up with TRBD1. Germline trimming cut 0 bases from V and 0 bases from J; bases unmatched to any gene: 5. CDR3 length: 17 residues. From germline, CDR1 is MGHRA and CDR2 YSYEKL. CDR3 DNA sequence: TGCGCCAGCAGCCAAGAAGACAGGGTACTCTCTGGAAACACCATATATTTT. Residues: CASSQEDRVLSGNTIYF.

The gene calls are TRBV4-1 and TRBJ2-7; no clear D gene. From germline, CDR1 is MGHRA and CDR2 YSYEKL. The CDR3 has 13 residues. V lost 0 bases and J 0 bases, leaving 3 bases between the germline ends. In DNA, the CDR3 is TGCGCCAGCAGCCAAGACATCTCCTACGAGCAGTACTTC. This gives the protein CASSQDISYEQYF.

This chain connects TRBV5-1 to TRBJ1-4; the D is unclear. The CDR3 length is 13 residues. The germline CDR1 and CDR2 sequences are SGHRS and YFSETQ. The V end was cut by 0 bases, the J end by 12 bases, with 12 bases between. This CDR3 is CASSLAPYGQLFF. The CDR3 nucleotides read TGCGCCAGCAGCTTGGCCCCCTATGGGCAACTGTTTTTT.

The CDR3 DNA sequence: TGTGCCAGCAGCTTAACGTGGGCTAACACAGATACGCAGTATTTT. This codes for CASSLTWANTDTQYF. The chain couples TRBV7-3 to TRBJ2-3; D is ambiguous. V gave up 0 bases and J gave up 2 bases, with 9 bases separating them. The V gene's germline CDR1 is SGHTA and CDR2 FQGTGA. CDR3 size: 15 residues.

The chain has TRBV7-2 and TRBJ1-2; a possible D gene is TRBD1 (6 bases). V was trimmed by 4 bases and J by 4 bases, leaving 13 bases between them. CDR3 length: 14 residues. In germline, CDR1 is SGHTA, CDR2 FQGNSA. CDR3 nucleotide sequence: TGTGCCAGCAGCTGGGGGCCTCCCCTCTATGGCTACACCTTC. Translation gives CASSWGPPLYGYTF. The full variable domain, with the rest looked up from reference TRBV7-2 and TRBJ1-2, is GAGVSQSPSNKVTEKGKDVELRCDPISGHTALYWYRQSLGQGLEFLIYFQGNSAPDKSGLPSDRFSAERTGGSVSTLTIQRTQQEDSAVYLCASSWGPPLYGYTFGSGTRLTVV.

This chain connects TRBV9 to TRBJ2-7; 8 bases fit TRBD1. Unmatched junction bases numbered 3, after V lost 4 bases and J lost 3 bases. The CDR3 loop spans 13 amino acids. Per germline, CDR1 SGDLS and CDR2 YYNGEE. CDR3: CASSRQGIYEQYF. The CDR3 nucleotides are TGTGCCAGCAGCCGACAGGGGATCTACGAGCAGTACTTC. Based on the CDR3 plus reference TRBV9 and TRBJ2-7, the full variable domain is DSGVTQTPKHLITATGQRVTLRCSPRSGDLSVYWYQQSLDQGLQFLIQYYNGEERAKGNILERFSAQQFPDLHSELNLSSLELGDSALYFCASSRQGIYEQYFGPGTRLTVT.

The chain employs TRBV18 and TRBJ1-4; no reliable D call. The V gene lost 2 bases and the J gene lost 7 bases, with 11 bases spanning the gap. Germline V gene sequence: CDR1 KGHSH, CDR2 LQKENI. This CDR3 has 14 residues. This CDR3 is CASSPTSVREKLFF. The CDR3 DNA follows: TGTGCCAGCTCACCAACGTCAGTCCGTGAAAAACTGTTTTTT.

J is TRBJ2-2 and V is TRBV28; 8 nucleotides line up with TRBD1. The CDR3 is made up of 18 amino acids. The ends lost 4 bases at V and 5 bases at J; junction bases unmatched: 15. Germline V gene data show CDR1 as MDHEN and CDR2 as SYDVKM. CDR3 amino acids: CASSSNPRRTGHTGELFF. For the CDR3, the DNA is TGTGCCAGCAGTTCGAACCCGCGAAGGACAGGGCATACCGGGGAGCTGTTTTTT.

This sequence joins TRBV15 and TRBJ2-7; the D gene is possibly TRBD2 (5 bases). The CDR3 consists of 16 residues. V lost 0 bases and J 1 base, leaving 13 bases between the germline ends. Germline V gene data show CDR1 as LNHNV and CDR2 as YYDKDF (reference sequence). The CDR3 is CATSRDLGRVSYEQYF. The CDR3 coding sequence is TGTGCCACCAGCAGAGATCTCGGGCGGGTTTCCTACGAGCAGTACTTC.

The gene calls are TRBV6-1 and TRBJ1-4, with D unresolved. CDR3 length: 13 residues. From germline, CDR1 is MNHNS and CDR2 SASEGT. V was shortened by 8 bases and J by 7 bases, with 14 bases between the two germline ends. The CDR3 bases are TGTGCCAGCGGGGTGGGCTTTTCTGAAAAACTGTTTTTT. Translation: CASGVGFSEKLFF.

A note on this clone: At the DNA level, this CDR3 is encoded by other sequences in the same sample as well. The rearrangement joins TRBV30 to TRBJ2-5; a possible D gene is TRBD2 (5 bases). CDR1 is GTSNPN, CDR2 SVGIG, per germline (reference sequence). Trimming stripped 0 bases from V and 5 bases from J, with 10 bases between. The CDR3 consists of 13 residues. CDR3 in DNA: TGTGCCTGGAGTGTATCGGGGATGGAGACCCAGTACTTC. It is translated as CAWSVSGMETQYF. The full variable domain, its missing parts supplied by reference TRBV30 and TRBJ2-5, is SQTIHQWPATLVQPVGSPLSLECTVEGTSNPNLYWYRQAAGRGLQLLFYSVGIGQISSEVPQNLSASRPQDRQFILSSKKLLLSDSGFYLCAWSVSGMETQYFGPGTRLLVL.